The T cell receptor (beta chain) under discussion was sequenced for a study of OX40 agonist ivuxolimab in advanced cancers. For the study at large: Patients were given ivuxolimab, an antibody that agonizes OX40 (CD134). Study-level findings and limits: Compared with CD4+, CD8+ T cells on average had more expanded clones.

Deletions cut 4 bases from V and 3 bases from J, with 8 bases between. The CDR3 runs to 13 residues. In germline, CDR1 is SGHAT, CDR2 FQNNGV. This clone showed up just once. The antigen is undetermined. The assay was immunoSEQ multiplex PCR, and TCRdb's table has in-frame clones only and misses some. The table has about 48,000 clones, roughly 85% seen once; the top ten hold about 9.8%. The V and J genes are TRBV11-2 and TRBJ2-3; D is undetermined. Sequences were derived from CD4+ or CD8+ T cells sorted from blood, sampled in a trial of the OX40 agonist ivuxolimab. This clonotype was sampled from an adult with an advanced solid tumor such as melanoma, head and neck, liver or kidney cancer. The CDR3 DNA sequence: TGTGCCAGCAGCTCTGGTTGGACAGATACGCAGTATTTT. Encoded protein: CASSSGWTDTQYF.